Reported below is one T cell receptor (beta chain). Template switching appended UMIs that held a 6-nucleotide sample barcode. PCR of TCRalpha and TCRbeta cDNA was nested, with two rounds of roughly 16 and 10 cycles. TCRdb reworked the 5' RACE reads into one entry per CDR3 protein, no DNA. This sample's table has roughly 150,000 distinct CDR3 sequences. Germline V gene data show CDR1 as SGHAT and CDR2 as FQNNGV. The CDR3 is 18 amino acids. This entry comes from a study of monozygotic twins with inflammatory bowel disease. The sample was blood. The sequence was collected from a human donor with ulcerative colitis or Crohn's disease, or a healthy co-twin of an affected twin (not recorded which). V and J are TRBV11-2 and TRBJ2-5; TCRdb proposes TRBD2, but this gene call is untestable without DNA. This chain's CDR3 is CASSLGWKAGGYQETQYF.